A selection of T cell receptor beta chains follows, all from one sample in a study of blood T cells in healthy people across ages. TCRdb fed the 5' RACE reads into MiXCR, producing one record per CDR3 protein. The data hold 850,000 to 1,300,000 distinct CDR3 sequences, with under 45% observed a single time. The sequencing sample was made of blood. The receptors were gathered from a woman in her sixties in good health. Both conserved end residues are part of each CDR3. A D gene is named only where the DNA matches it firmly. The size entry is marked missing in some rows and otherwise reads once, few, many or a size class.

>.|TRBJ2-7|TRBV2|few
TGTGCCAGCAGTGAGTCCTTGGGCTACGAGCAGTACTTC
CASSESLGYEQYF
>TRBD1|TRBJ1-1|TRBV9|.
TGTGCCAGCAGCCCGGACAGGGGGTGGGGCGACACTGAAGCTTTCTTT
CASSPDRGWGDTEAFF
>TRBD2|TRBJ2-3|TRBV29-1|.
TGCAGCGTTGAGTTGCTAGCGGGAGGGCGAGATACGCAGTATTTT
CSVELLAGGRDTQYF
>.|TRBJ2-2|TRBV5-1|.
TGCGCCAGCAGCTTGGCGGGCCAGGCGTTGACCGGGGAGCTGTTTTTT
CASSLAGQALTGELFF
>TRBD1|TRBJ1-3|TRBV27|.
TGTGCCAGCACCCTTCGACAGGGAACTGGAAACACCATATATTTT
CASTLRQGTGNTIYF
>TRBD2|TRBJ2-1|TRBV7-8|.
TGTGCCAGCAGCTTTGGGACTAGCGGGAGGGCAGGGGAGCAGTTCTTC
CASSFGTSGRAGEQFF
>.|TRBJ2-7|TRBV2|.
TGTGCCAGCAGTGAAGACAGTGTCGAGCAGTACTTC
CASSEDSVEQYF
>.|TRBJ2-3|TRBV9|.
TGTGCCAGCAGCGTAGCTCTACAGGGCACAGATACGCAGTATTTT
CASSVALQGTDTQYF
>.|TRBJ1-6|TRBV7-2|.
TGTGCCAGCAGCCGGAGGGGGGAGGGTGCAAAGTCACCCCTCCACTTT
CASSRRGEGAKSPLHF
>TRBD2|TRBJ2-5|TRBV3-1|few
TGTGCCAGCAGCCAAGATCCCCGACTAGCGGGAGGGCGGGAAGAGACCCAGTACTTC
CASSQDPRLAGGREETQYF
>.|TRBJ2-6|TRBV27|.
TGTGCCAGCAGTGCCCCCCCAGGGTGGGGAACCTCTGGGGCCAACGTCCTGACTTTC
CASSAPPGWGTSGANVLTF
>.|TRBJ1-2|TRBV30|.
TGTGCCTGGAGGAGGGTCTCGGGCTACACCTTC
CAWRRVSGYTF
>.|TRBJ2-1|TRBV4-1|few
TGCGCCAGCAGCCAGGGGGGCCCCGGCAATGAGCAGTTCTTC
CASSQGGPGNEQFF
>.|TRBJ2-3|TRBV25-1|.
TGTGCCAGCAGTGATCCTCGGACAGGTGGGCGGGGGCAGTATTTT
CASSDPRTGGRGQYF
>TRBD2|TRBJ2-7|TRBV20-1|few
TGCAGTGCTGAGGGGTGGACTAGCGGGAGGGCCCCCTACGAGCAGTACTTC
CSAEGWTSGRAPYEQYF
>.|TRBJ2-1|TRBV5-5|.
TGTGCCAGCAGCTCCCGTGGGAAGGCTGGCGGAGTCGAGGGTAGTGAGCAGTTCTTC
CASSSRGKAGGVEGSEQFF
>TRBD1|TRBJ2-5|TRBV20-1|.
TGCAGTGCAATGACAGGGCCTCAAGAGACCCAGTACTTC
CSAMTGPQETQYF
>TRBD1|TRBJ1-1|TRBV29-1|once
TGCAGCTCTTCGGGACAGTTGAACACTGAAGCTTTCTTT
CSSSGQLNTEAFF
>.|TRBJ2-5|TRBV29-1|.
TGCAGCGTTGGAAAGGACTCCATACAGTACTTC
CSVGKDSIQYF
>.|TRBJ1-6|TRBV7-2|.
TGTGCCAGCAAAACGTGGGGGGCGGTCAATTCACCCCTCCACTTT
CASKTWGAVNSPLHF
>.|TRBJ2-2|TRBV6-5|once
TGTGCCAGCAGTCTTGGGACAAGGGAGCTGTTTTTT
CASSLGTRELFF
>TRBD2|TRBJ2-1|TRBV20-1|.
TGCAGTGCTAGATACAGCCTAGCGGGTAGAAACTACAATGAGCAGTTCTTC
CSARYSLAGRNYNEQFF
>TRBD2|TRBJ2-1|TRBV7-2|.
TGTGCCAGCAGCTTATTCGCAACTAGCGGGAGTTATGAGCAGTTCTTC
CASSLFATSGSYEQFF
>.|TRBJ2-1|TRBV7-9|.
TGTTCCAGCAGCACCGGGATAGAGCAGTTCTTC
CSSSTGIEQFF
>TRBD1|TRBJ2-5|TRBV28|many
TGTGCCAGCAGCTCAATCGGACAGGGGGAAGAGACCCAGTACTTC
CASSSIGQGEETQYF
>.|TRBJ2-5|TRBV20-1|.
TGCAGTGTTTGGGAAAACCAAGAGACCCAGTACTTC
CSVWENQETQYF
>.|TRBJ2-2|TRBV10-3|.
TGTGCCATCAGAAGGGACCCAACGAACACCGGGGAGCTGTTTTTT
CAIRRDPTNTGELFF
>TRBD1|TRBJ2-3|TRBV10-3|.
TGTGCCATCAGTATGGGACAGAGCACAGATACGCAGTATTTT
CAISMGQSTDTQYF